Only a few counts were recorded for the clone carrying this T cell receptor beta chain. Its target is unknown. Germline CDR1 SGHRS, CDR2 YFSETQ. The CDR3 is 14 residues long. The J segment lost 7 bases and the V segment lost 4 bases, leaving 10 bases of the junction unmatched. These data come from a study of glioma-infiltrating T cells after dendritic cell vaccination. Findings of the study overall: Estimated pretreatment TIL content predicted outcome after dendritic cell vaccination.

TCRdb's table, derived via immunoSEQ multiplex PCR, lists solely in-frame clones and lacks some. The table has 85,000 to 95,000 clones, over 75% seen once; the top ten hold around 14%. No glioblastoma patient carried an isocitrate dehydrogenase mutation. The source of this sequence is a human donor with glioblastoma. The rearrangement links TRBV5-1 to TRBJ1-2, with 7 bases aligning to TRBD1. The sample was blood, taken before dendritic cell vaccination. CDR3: CASSPGQPRAGYTF. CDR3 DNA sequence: TGCGCCAGCAGCCCGGGACAGCCTCGAGCTGGCTACACCTTC.